The 11 T cell receptor beta chains reported below all come from one sample, sequenced in a study of PD-L1 blockade in urothelial cancer. Regarding time point: pretreatment peripheral blood. Method: immunoSEQ multiplex PCR; TCRdb's copy keeps in-frame clones and lacks some. The sample lists over 100,000 clones, 84% occurring once. This sample comprised PBMCs, obtained around atezolizumab (anti-PD-L1) treatment. These receptors all come from a man between 50 and 59 years old with urothelial cancer.

This CDR3 reads CASSGGLAGVYEQYF. In DNA form, the CDR3 reads TGCGCCAGCAGCGGGGGACTAGCGGGTGTCTACGAGCAGTACTTC. The gene calls are TRBV5-1 and TRBJ2-7, with TRBD2 identical over 12 bases. V lost 4 bases to trimming and J lost 3 bases; unmatched junction nucleotides: 5. The length of the CDR3 is 15 residues. Germline CDR1 is SGHRS and CDR2 is YFSETQ.

The rearrangement uses TRBV28 and TRBJ1-1; 9 nucleotides agree with TRBD1. CDR1 is MDHEN, CDR2 SYDVKM, per germline. The CDR3 spans 13 residues. After removal of 7 bases from V and 3 bases from J, the junction contained 3 bases not matched to a gene. Written as DNA, the CDR3 is TGTGCCAGCAAGTGGGACAGGGACACTGAAGCTTTCTTT. Its protein product is CASKWDRDTEAFF.

J is TRBJ2-7 and V is TRBV29-1; tentatively, D is TRBD2 (5 bases). The CDR3 is 12 amino acids. Germline V gene sequence: CDR1 SQVTM, CDR2 ANQGSEA. Trimming removed 7 bases from V and 2 bases from J, with 12 bases in between. CDR3 DNA sequence: TGCAGCGCCTCGACGGGAACCTACGAGCAGTACTTC. Encoded protein: CSASTGTYEQYF.

This clone was seen just once. The V gene is TRBV7-8, the J gene TRBJ1-2; no firm D call. The CDR3 is 13 residues long. Germline V gene data show CDR1 as SGHVS and CDR2 as FQNEAQ. V gave up 5 bases and J gave up 8 bases, with 15 bases separating them. The CDR3 reads CASSLRGSRGYTF. The CDR3 DNA reads TGTGCCAGCAGCCTCCGGGGATCGCGGGGCTACACCTTC.

The chain joins TRBV10-1 to TRBJ1-3; D remains unclear. Germline V lookup: CDR1 WNHNN, CDR2 SYGVQD (reference sequence). The CDR3 length is 13 residues. Trimming took 5 bases from V and 1 from J, leaving 6 bases between them. DNA of the CDR3: TGCGCCAGCAGTACTGGTTCTGGAAACACCATATATTTT. It specifies CASSTGSGNTIYF.

V and J are TRBV27 and TRBJ2-7; 9 bases fit TRBD2. Germline CDR1 reads MNHEY; CDR2 reads SMNVEV (reference sequence). The CDR3 runs 18 residues. V lost 2 bases and J lost 3; bases outside the gene matches: 14. In nucleotides, the CDR3 is TGTGCCAGCAGTTTAAAGCGGCAGGGAAGGCGGGAGGGCTACGAGCAGTACTTC. As protein: CASSLKRQGRREGYEQYF.

The chain uses TRBV5-4 and TRBJ2-7; tentatively, D is TRBD1 (5 bases). Germline V gene sequence: CDR1 SGHNT, CDR2 YYREEE (reference sequence). The CDR3 is 14 residues long. Trimming left V 1 base short and J 1 base short, with 9 bases between. The CDR3: CASSLRTPSYEQYF. For the CDR3, the DNA is TGTGCCAGCAGCTTGAGGACACCTTCCTACGAGCAGTACTTC.

The genes are TRBV5-5 and TRBJ2-1; TRBD2 matches 12 bases. The CDR3 runs 17 residues. Looked up from germline, CDR1 is SGHKS and CDR2 is YYEKEE (reference sequence). V was pared by 4 bases and J by 0 bases, with 5 bases of the junction left unmatched. The DNA of the CDR3 is TGTGCCAGCAGCCCCGCTAGCGGGAGGGCCTCCTACAATGAGCAGTTCTTC. As protein: CASSPASGRASYNEQFF.

The chain links TRBV11-2 to TRBJ1-6, with D unclear. The CDR3 runs 16 residues. V gave up 4 bases and J gave up 9 bases, with 19 bases separating them. Germline V CDR1 and CDR2: SGHAT, FQNNGV. The DNA for the CDR3 is TGTGCCAGCAGCTCGCTCGGACGGGGTCCCCTTTCACCCCTCCACTTT. The encoded protein is CASSSLGRGPLSPLHF.

This chain joins TRBV5-4 and TRBJ2-2; the match to TRBD2 covers 7 bases. The CDR3 runs 13 residues. V lost 4 bases, J lost 7 bases, and 4 bases stayed unmatched. Germline V gene sequence: CDR1 SGHNT, CDR2 YYREEE (reference sequence). CDR3 in amino acids: CASSRTSDGELFF. For the CDR3, the DNA is TGTGCCAGCAGCCGAACTAGCGACGGGGAGCTGTTTTTT. Supplemented by reference TRBV5-4 and TRBJ2-2, the full variable domain reads ETGVTQSPTHLIKTRGQQVTLRCSSQSGHNTVSWYQQALGQGPQFIFQYYREEENGRGNFPPRFSGLQFPNYSSELNVNALELDDSALYLCASSRTSDGELFFGEGSRLTVL.

The V and J genes are TRBV28 and TRBJ2-7, with TRBD1 matching 10 bases. There are 15 residues in the CDR3. Per the germline V gene, CDR1 is MDHEN and CDR2 is SYDVKM. After removal of 6 bases from V and 0 bases from J, the junction contained 5 bases not matched to a gene. The CDR3 spells CASRTDRGLSYEQYF. CDR3 in DNA: TGTGCCAGCAGGACAGACAGGGGGCTCTCCTACGAGCAGTACTTC.